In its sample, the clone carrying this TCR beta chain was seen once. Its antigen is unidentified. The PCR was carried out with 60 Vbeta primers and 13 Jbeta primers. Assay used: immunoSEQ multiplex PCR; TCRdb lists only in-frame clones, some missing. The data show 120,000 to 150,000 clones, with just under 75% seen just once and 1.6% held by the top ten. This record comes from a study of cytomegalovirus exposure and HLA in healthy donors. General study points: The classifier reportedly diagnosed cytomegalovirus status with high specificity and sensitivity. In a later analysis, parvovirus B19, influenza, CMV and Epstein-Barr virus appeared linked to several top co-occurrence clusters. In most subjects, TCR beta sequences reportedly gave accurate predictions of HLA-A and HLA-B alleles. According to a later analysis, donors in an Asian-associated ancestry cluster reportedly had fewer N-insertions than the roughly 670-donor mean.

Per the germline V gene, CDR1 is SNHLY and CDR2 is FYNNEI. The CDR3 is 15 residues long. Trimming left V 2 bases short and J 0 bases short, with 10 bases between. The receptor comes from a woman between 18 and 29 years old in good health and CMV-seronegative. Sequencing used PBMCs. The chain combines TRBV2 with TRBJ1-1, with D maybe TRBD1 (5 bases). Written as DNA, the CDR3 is TGTGCCAGCAGTGAAACCGAGGACATGAACACTGAAGCTTTCTTT. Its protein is CASSETEDMNTEAFF. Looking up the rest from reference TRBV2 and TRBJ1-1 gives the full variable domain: EPEVTQTPSHQVTQMGQEVILRCVPISNHLYFYWYRQILGQKVEFLVSFYNNEISEKSEIFDDQFSVERPDGSNFTLKIRSTKLEDSAMYFCASSETEDMNTEAFFGQGTRLTVV.